This T cell receptor beta chain comes out of a study of T-cell reconstitution after alpha-beta-depleted transplantation in children. V was shortened by 2 bases and J by 4 bases, with 10 bases between the two germline ends. The CDR3 loop spans 14 amino acids. Germline lookup yields CDR1 SGHVS and CDR2 FNYEAQ. Findings of the study overall: Some patients' high day-60 TCRbeta diversity was attributed to recipient cells surviving conditioning. Several hundred expanded graft clones reportedly gave rise to the alpha-beta T cells present about two months after transplant. At the one-year point after transplant, T-cell counts and TCRbeta diversity were found to come mostly from T cells that had been newly produced.

Molecular barcoding with unique molecular identifiers was used for the TCRbeta library. TCRdb recomputed calls from the PCR reads with MiXCR, one row per CDR3 protein. The data show roughly 250,000 distinct CDR3 sequences, with 8.2% seen just once and less than 8% held by the top ten. This clonotype was detected many times. Antigen: not known. The V gene is TRBV7-6, the J gene TRBJ2-3, with D possibly TRBD2 on 6 matching bases. The sample in question was PBMCs, mostly from graft donor cells, obtained 180 days after TCRalphabeta/CD19-depleted stem cell transplant. This TCR derives from a male patient aged 10-17 years who had a stem cell transplant for acute lymphoblastic leukemia, so the T cells may come from the graft donor. CDR3 residues: CASSLTGTSDTQYF. The CDR3 coding sequence is TGTGCCAGCAGCTTAACCGGGACTTCAGATACGCAGTATTTT.